This is a list of T cell receptor beta chains from one sample in a study of shared clonotypes between healthy human individuals. TCRdb's table, derived via immunoSEQ multiplex PCR, lists solely in-frame clones and lacks some. Altogether roughly 1 million clones are present, about 75% being singletons, with the ten largest covering about 1.5%. What was sequenced was memory CD4+ T cells sorted from blood. These receptors were taken from a man in his late teens or twenties in good health. Each CDR3 is given with its conserved first and last residue. The order of the fields is D gene, V gene, clone size, J gene, CDR3 protein, CDR3 DNA. A D gene is named only where the DNA matches it firmly. Clone size is stated in some rows and not others, as once, few, many or a class when expanded.

D gene: TRBD2; V gene: TRBV5-8; clone size: NA; J gene: TRBJ2-3; CDR3 protein: CASSLGGGDADTQYF; CDR3 DNA: TGTGCCAGCAGCTTGGGCGGGGGGGACGCAGATACGCAGTATTTT
D gene: TRBD2; V gene: TRBV25-1; clone size: NA; J gene: TRBJ2-1; CDR3 protein: CASSAIAGGLHNEQFF; CDR3 DNA: TGTGCCAGCAGTGCCATAGCGGGAGGGCTGCACAATGAGCAGTTCTTC
D gene: TRBD1; V gene: TRBV2; clone size: NA; J gene: TRBJ1-4; CDR3 protein: CASSEVRGANEKLFF; CDR3 DNA: TGTGCCAGCAGTGAAGTCAGGGGGGCAAATGAAAAACTGTTTTTT
D gene: TRBD1; V gene: TRBV2; clone size: NA; J gene: TRBJ1-2; CDR3 protein: CASSERTGLGYTF; CDR3 DNA: TGTGCCAGCAGTGAAAGGACAGGGTTGGGCTACACCTTC
D gene: NA; V gene: TRBV6-5; clone size: NA; J gene: TRBJ1-3; CDR3 protein: CASSYSTAGGNTIYF; CDR3 DNA: TGTGCCAGCAGTTACTCGACAGCTGGTGGAAACACCATATATTTT
D gene: TRBD1; V gene: TRBV5-1; clone size: NA; J gene: TRBJ2-7; CDR3 protein: CASSLRGQGAREQYF; CDR3 DNA: TGCGCCAGCAGCTTGAGGGGACAGGGCGCTAGGGAGCAGTACTTC
D gene: NA; V gene: TRBV7-2; clone size: NA; J gene: TRBJ2-5; CDR3 protein: CASSASGVETQYF; CDR3 DNA: TGTGCCAGCAGCGCCTCCGGGGTTGAGACCCAGTACTTC
D gene: TRBD2; V gene: TRBV28; clone size: NA; J gene: TRBJ2-5; CDR3 protein: CASRGGTLGTQYF; CDR3 DNA: TGTGCCAGCAGGGGGGGGACCTTAGGGACCCAGTACTTC
D gene: NA; V gene: TRBV19; clone size: NA; J gene: TRBJ1-4; CDR3 protein: CASMYGAGEKLFF; CDR3 DNA: TGTGCCAGTATGTACGGCGCGGGTGAAAAACTGTTTTTT
D gene: TRBD2; V gene: TRBV2; clone size: few; J gene: TRBJ2-3; CDR3 protein: CAGQSGGAPDTQYF; CDR3 DNA: TGTGCCGGCCAAAGCGGGGGGGCCCCAGATACGCAGTATTTT
D gene: NA; V gene: TRBV19; clone size: NA; J gene: TRBJ1-1; CDR3 protein: CASKTNANTEAFF; CDR3 DNA: TGTGCCAGTAAAACTAACGCGAACACTGAAGCTTTCTTT
D gene: NA; V gene: TRBV7-9; clone size: few; J gene: TRBJ2-7; CDR3 protein: CASSSGMEAWKAYEQYF; CDR3 DNA: TGTGCCAGCAGCTCGGGGATGGAGGCGTGGAAAGCCTACGAGCAGTACTTC
D gene: TRBD1; V gene: TRBV28; clone size: NA; J gene: TRBJ1-2; CDR3 protein: CASHGGRGVDYGYTF; CDR3 DNA: TGTGCCAGCCATGGGGGCAGGGGGGTGGACTATGGCTACACCTTC
D gene: NA; V gene: TRBV7-9; clone size: few; J gene: TRBJ2-4; CDR3 protein: CASSPRFTMGNIQYF; CDR3 DNA: TGTGCCAGCAGCCCCCGATTTACAATGGGAAACATTCAGTACTTC
D gene: TRBD1; V gene: TRBV5-1; clone size: NA; J gene: TRBJ2-2; CDR3 protein: CASSFRGQGNAGELFF; CDR3 DNA: TGCGCCAGCAGCTTTCGGGGACAGGGGAACGCCGGGGAGCTGTTTTTT
D gene: TRBD1; V gene: TRBV6-1; clone size: NA; J gene: TRBJ2-3; CDR3 protein: CASSAGTDTQYF; CDR3 DNA: TGTGCCAGCAGTGCCGGGACAGACACGCAGTATTTT
D gene: NA; V gene: TRBV27; clone size: NA; J gene: TRBJ1-6; CDR3 protein: CASSRQDSYNSPLHF; CDR3 DNA: TGTGCCAGCAGTCGACAGGACTCCTATAATTCACCCCTCCACTTT
D gene: NA; V gene: TRBV10-3; clone size: NA; J gene: TRBJ1-6; CDR3 protein: CAISEPQGSSPLHF; CDR3 DNA: TGTGCCATCAGTGAACCCCAGGGAAGTTCACCCCTCCACTTT
D gene: NA; V gene: TRBV5-5; clone size: NA; J gene: TRBJ2-5; CDR3 protein: CASSLFSRAPWETQYF; CDR3 DNA: TGTGCCAGCAGCTTGTTCTCCAGGGCCCCCTGGGAGACCCAGTACTTC
D gene: NA; V gene: TRBV5-1; clone size: NA; J gene: TRBJ2-5; CDR3 protein: CASSLVGSLRETQYF; CDR3 DNA: TGCGCCAGCAGCTTGGTCGGCAGCTTAAGGGAGACCCAGTACTTC
D gene: TRBD2; V gene: TRBV29-1; clone size: once; J gene: TRBJ2-7; CDR3 protein: CSFRLAGTYEQYF; CDR3 DNA: TGCAGTTTCCGACTAGCGGGCACCTACGAGCAGTACTTC
D gene: NA; V gene: TRBV10-3; clone size: few; J gene: TRBJ2-3; CDR3 protein: CAIKQRPTDTQYF; CDR3 DNA: TGTGCCATCAAACAGAGACCCACAGATACGCAGTATTTT
D gene: NA; V gene: TRBV20-1; clone size: NA; J gene: TRBJ2-1; CDR3 protein: CSAVGNEQFF; CDR3 DNA: TGCAGTGCAGTGGGGAATGAGCAGTTCTTC
D gene: NA; V gene: TRBV10-1; clone size: once; J gene: TRBJ2-3; CDR3 protein: CASSEQGPTDTQYF; CDR3 DNA: TGCGCCAGCAGTGAGCAGGGACCCACAGATACGCAGTATTTT
D gene: TRBD1; V gene: TRBV29-1; clone size: few; J gene: TRBJ1-6; CDR3 protein: CSGQRDRNSPLHF; CDR3 DNA: TGCAGCGGACAAAGGGACAGAAATTCACCCCTCCACTTT
D gene: TRBD2; V gene: TRBV2; clone size: NA; J gene: TRBJ2-7; CDR3 protein: CASNRGRVSSYEQYF; CDR3 DNA: TGTGCCAGCAACCGGGGGAGGGTTAGCTCCTACGAGCAGTACTTC
D gene: TRBD1; V gene: TRBV18; clone size: NA; J gene: TRBJ1-2; CDR3 protein: CASSPTGGWNGYTF; CDR3 DNA: TGTGCCAGCTCACCGACAGGGGGCTGGAACGGCTACACCTTC
D gene: TRBD1; V gene: TRBV19; clone size: once; J gene: TRBJ2-1; CDR3 protein: CASRQDRADNEQFF; CDR3 DNA: TGTGCCAGCCGGCAGGACAGGGCTGACAATGAGCAGTTCTTC
D gene: TRBD2; V gene: TRBV7-8; clone size: NA; J gene: TRBJ2-7; CDR3 protein: CASSLVAGTHEQYF; CDR3 DNA: TGTGCCAGCAGCTTAGTAGCGGGTACGCACGAGCAGTACTTC
D gene: TRBD1; V gene: TRBV5-4; clone size: many; J gene: TRBJ2-4; CDR3 protein: CASSLARDRGLNIQYF; CDR3 DNA: TGTGCCAGCAGCTTGGCCCGGGACAGGGGGCTGAACATTCAGTACTTC
D gene: NA; V gene: TRBV6-1; clone size: few; J gene: TRBJ1-2; CDR3 protein: CASTLQGYYGYTF; CDR3 DNA: TGTGCCAGCACCCTTCAGGGGTACTATGGCTACACCTTC
D gene: TRBD2; V gene: TRBV5-4; clone size: NA; J gene: TRBJ2-1; CDR3 protein: CASSLGTGGAYNEQFF; CDR3 DNA: TGTGCCAGCAGCTTGGGGACGGGAGGGGCTTACAATGAGCAGTTCTTC
D gene: NA; V gene: TRBV19; clone size: NA; J gene: TRBJ2-7; CDR3 protein: CASSIKVLGVKSYEQYF; CDR3 DNA: TGTGCCAGTAGTATTAAGGTATTAGGGGTTAAGTCCTACGAGCAGTACTTC
D gene: NA; V gene: TRBV5-1; clone size: NA; J gene: TRBJ2-2; CDR3 protein: CASSLGGTDGELFF; CDR3 DNA: TGCGCCAGCAGCTTGGGTGGGACTGACGGGGAGCTGTTTTTT
D gene: NA; V gene: TRBV30; clone size: few; J gene: TRBJ1-1; CDR3 protein: CAWSGVGTEAFF; CDR3 DNA: TGTGCCTGGAGCGGAGTGGGTACTGAAGCTTTCTTT
D gene: NA; V gene: TRBV29-1; clone size: NA; J gene: TRBJ2-7; CDR3 protein: CSVEETRAEQYF; CDR3 DNA: TGCAGCGTTGAAGAAACGAGGGCTGAGCAGTACTTC
D gene: NA; V gene: TRBV10-2; clone size: NA; J gene: TRBJ2-7; CDR3 protein: CASSDPVSYEQYF; CDR3 DNA: TGCGCCAGCAGTGACCCGGTTTCCTACGAGCAGTACTTC
D gene: NA; V gene: TRBV19; clone size: NA; J gene: TRBJ1-2; CDR3 protein: CASAHDLGYTF; CDR3 DNA: TGTGCCAGTGCCCATGATCTTGGCTACACCTTC
D gene: NA; V gene: TRBV10-2; clone size: NA; J gene: TRBJ2-7; CDR3 protein: CASSERRELYEQYF; CDR3 DNA: TGCGCCAGCAGTGAGCGCAGGGAGCTTTACGAGCAGTACTTC
D gene: TRBD1; V gene: TRBV29-1; clone size: NA; J gene: TRBJ2-3; CDR3 protein: CSVERGRLVDSTDTQYF; CDR3 DNA: TGCAGCGTTGAGAGGGGGCGGCTCGTCGATAGCACAGATACGCAGTATTTT
D gene: TRBD1; V gene: TRBV4-2; clone size: once; J gene: TRBJ1-6; CDR3 protein: CASSQEALQGAQGSPLHF; CDR3 DNA: TGTGCCAGCAGCCAAGAGGCCCTACAGGGGGCGCAGGGTTCACCCCTCCACTTT
D gene: NA; V gene: TRBV30; clone size: NA; J gene: TRBJ2-3; CDR3 protein: CAWSEYRAPSSAPSTDTQYF; CDR3 DNA: TGTGCCTGGAGTGAATACAGGGCCCCCTCGTCCGCCCCAAGCACAGATACGCAGTATTTT
D gene: NA; V gene: TRBV19; clone size: NA; J gene: TRBJ1-2; CDR3 protein: CASSILELSGYGYTF; CDR3 DNA: TGTGCCAGTAGTATCCTGGAGCTATCAGGCTATGGCTACACCTTC
D gene: TRBD1; V gene: TRBV2; clone size: NA; J gene: TRBJ1-5; CDR3 protein: CASSDDRQGDQPQHF; CDR3 DNA: TGTGCCAGCAGTGATGACCGACAGGGCGACCAGCCCCAGCATTTT
D gene: NA; V gene: TRBV12-2; clone size: once; J gene: TRBJ1-6; CDR3 protein: CASRFRERQLQEGPGSPLHF; CDR3 DNA: TGTGCAAGTCGCTTCCGGGAACGGCAGCTGCAAGAAGGACCCGGGTCACCCCTCCACTTT
D gene: NA; V gene: TRBV15; clone size: NA; J gene: TRBJ1-1; CDR3 protein: CATTPGLGGANTEAFF; CDR3 DNA: TGTGCCACCACCCCGGGACTGGGAGGGGCAAACACTGAAGCTTTCTTT
D gene: NA; V gene: TRBV7-9; clone size: NA; J gene: TRBJ2-5; CDR3 protein: CASSRTWTDSQETQYF; CDR3 DNA: TGTGCCAGCAGCAGAACTTGGACAGACTCCCAAGAGACCCAGTACTTC